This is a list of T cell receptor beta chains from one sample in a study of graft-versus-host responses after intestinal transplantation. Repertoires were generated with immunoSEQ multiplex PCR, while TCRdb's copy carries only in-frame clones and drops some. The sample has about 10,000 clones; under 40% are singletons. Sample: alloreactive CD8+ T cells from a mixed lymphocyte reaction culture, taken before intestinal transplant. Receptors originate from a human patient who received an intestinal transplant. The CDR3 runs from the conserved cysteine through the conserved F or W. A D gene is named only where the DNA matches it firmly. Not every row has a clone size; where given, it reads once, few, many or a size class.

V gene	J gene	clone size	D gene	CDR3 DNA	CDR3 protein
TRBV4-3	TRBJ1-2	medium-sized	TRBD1	TGCGCCAGCAGTCAAACAGGGGGTGGGCTCTATGGCTACACCTTC	CASSQTGGGLYGYTF
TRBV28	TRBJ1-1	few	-	TGTGCCAGCAGTTTATGGGGGGGAGGTGAAGCTTTCTTT	CASSLWGGGEAFF
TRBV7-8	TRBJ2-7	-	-	TGTGCCAGCAGCCCAGGGCGAGACGAGCAGTACTTC	CASSPGRDEQYF
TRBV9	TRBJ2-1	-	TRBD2	TGTGCCAGCAGCGAAACTAGCGGGGGCAATGAGCAGTTCTTC	CASSETSGGNEQFF
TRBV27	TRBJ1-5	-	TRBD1	TGTGCCAGCAGCCCGGACAGGGGAAATCAGCCCCAGCATTTT	CASSPDRGNQPQHF
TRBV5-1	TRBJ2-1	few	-	TGCGCCAGCAGACCCGACTTGGGTAACTACAATGAGCAGTTCTTC	CASRPDLGNYNEQFF
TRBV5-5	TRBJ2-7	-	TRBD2	TGTGCCAGCAGCCTGGCTTTGCGGGAGCTGGTCTACGAGCAGTACTTC	CASSLALRELVYEQYF
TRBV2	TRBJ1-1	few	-	TGTGCCAGCAGTCCAGAGGTACGGAACACTGAAGCTTTCTTT	CASSPEVRNTEAFF
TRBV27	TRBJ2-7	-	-	TGTGCCAGCAGTTGGAGCAGGGCGTCCTACGAGCAGTACTTC	CASSWSRASYEQYF
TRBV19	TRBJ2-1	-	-	TGTGCCAGTAGTCAGGGCAATGAGCAGTTCTTC	CASSQGNEQFF
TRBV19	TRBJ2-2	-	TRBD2	TGTGCCAGTATTGGGACTAGCGGGGCCCCCGGGGAGCTGTTTTTT	CASIGTSGAPGELFF
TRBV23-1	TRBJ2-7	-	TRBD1	TGCGCCAGCAATAAGGGAACAGGGGCTGTAACATTGTGGGGACAGAATCAGAACTACGAGCAGTACTTC	CASNKGTGAVTLWGQNQNYEQYF
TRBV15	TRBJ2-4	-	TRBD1	TGTGCCACCAGCAGGCAGGGGGCCTTATACATTCAGTACTTC	CATSRQGALYIQYF
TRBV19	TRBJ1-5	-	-	TGTGCCAGTATACAGGGTAACTGTCAGCCCCAGCATTTT	CASIQGNCQPQHF
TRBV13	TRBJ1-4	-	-	TGTGCCAGCAGTTTGGGAGAGGAAAAACTGTTTTTT	CASSLGEEKLFF
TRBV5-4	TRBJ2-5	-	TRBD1	TGTGCCAGCAGCGTTAGACAGGGGGTCGAGACCCAGTACTTC	CASSVRQGVETQYF